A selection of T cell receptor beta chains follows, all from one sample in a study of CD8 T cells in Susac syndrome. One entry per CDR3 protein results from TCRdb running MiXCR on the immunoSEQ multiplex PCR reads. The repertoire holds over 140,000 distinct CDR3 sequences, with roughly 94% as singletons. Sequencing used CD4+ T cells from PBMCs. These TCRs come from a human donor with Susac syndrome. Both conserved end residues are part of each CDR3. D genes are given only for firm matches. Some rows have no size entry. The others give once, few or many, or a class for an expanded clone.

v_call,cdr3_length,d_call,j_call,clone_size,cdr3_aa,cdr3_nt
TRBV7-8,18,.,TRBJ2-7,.,CASSLSIRGSLSSYEQYF,TGTGCCAGCAGCTTATCTATCCGGGGCAGCCTGAGCTCCTACGAGCAGTACTTC
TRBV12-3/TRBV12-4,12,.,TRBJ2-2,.,CASSPGPRELFF,TGTGCCAGCAGTCCCGGGCCGCGGGAGCTGTTTTTT
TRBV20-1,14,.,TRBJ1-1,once,CSAPSPERRTEAFF,TGCAGTGCCCCCTCCCCGGAGAGGAGAACTGAAGCTTTCTTT
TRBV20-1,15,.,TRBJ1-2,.,CSARDAGSLVDGYTF,TGCAGTGCTAGAGATGCCGGGTCCTTAGTAGATGGCTACACCTTC
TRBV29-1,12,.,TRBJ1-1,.,CSVVQGSTEAFF,TGCAGCGTTGTTCAGGGGAGCACTGAAGCTTTCTTT
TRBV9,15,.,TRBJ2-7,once,CASSVAVGRTYEQYF,TGTGCCAGCAGCGTAGCGGTGGGACGAACTTACGAGCAGTACTTC
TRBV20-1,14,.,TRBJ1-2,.,CSARDIGEGYGYTF,TGCAGTGCTAGAGATATAGGGGAGGGCTATGGCTACACCTTC
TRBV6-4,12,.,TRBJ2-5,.,CATPTGRGTQYF,TGTGCCACCCCGACCGGTCGGGGGACCCAGTACTTC
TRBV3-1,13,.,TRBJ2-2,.,CASSQVGNGELFF,TGTGCCAGCAGCCAAGTCGGAAACGGGGAGCTGTTTTTT
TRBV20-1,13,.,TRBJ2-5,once,CSARDRTAETQYF,TGCAGTGCTAGAGATCGCACAGCAGAGACCCAGTACTTC
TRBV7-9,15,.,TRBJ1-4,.,CASSSGRLLNEKLFF,TGTGCCAGCAGCTCAGGACGCCTACTTAATGAAAAACTGTTTTTT
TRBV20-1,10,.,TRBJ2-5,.,CSAQQETQYF,TGCAGTGCTCAACAAGAGACCCAGTACTTC
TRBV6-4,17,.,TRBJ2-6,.,CASSDSTGADGSNVLTF,TGTGCCAGCAGTGACTCGACGGGGGCTGATGGGTCCAACGTCCTGACTTTC
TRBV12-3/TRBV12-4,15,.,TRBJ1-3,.,CASSPDRFSGNTIYF,TGTGCCAGCAGTCCGGACAGATTCTCTGGAAACACCATATATTTT
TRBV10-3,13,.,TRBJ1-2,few,CAIREDRRYGYTF,TGTGCCATCAGGGAGGACAGAAGGTATGGCTACACCTTC
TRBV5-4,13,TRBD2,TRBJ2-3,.,CASSFLGGDTQYF,TGTGCCAGCAGCTTCCTCGGGGGGGATACGCAGTATTTT
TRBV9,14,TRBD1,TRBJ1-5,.,CASSDGTGDQPQHF,TGTGCCAGCAGCGACGGGACAGGGGATCAGCCCCAGCATTTT
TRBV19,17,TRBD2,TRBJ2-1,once,CASRPMGLAGGSREQFF,TGTGCCAGTAGGCCGATGGGACTAGCGGGAGGGAGTAGGGAGCAGTTCTTC